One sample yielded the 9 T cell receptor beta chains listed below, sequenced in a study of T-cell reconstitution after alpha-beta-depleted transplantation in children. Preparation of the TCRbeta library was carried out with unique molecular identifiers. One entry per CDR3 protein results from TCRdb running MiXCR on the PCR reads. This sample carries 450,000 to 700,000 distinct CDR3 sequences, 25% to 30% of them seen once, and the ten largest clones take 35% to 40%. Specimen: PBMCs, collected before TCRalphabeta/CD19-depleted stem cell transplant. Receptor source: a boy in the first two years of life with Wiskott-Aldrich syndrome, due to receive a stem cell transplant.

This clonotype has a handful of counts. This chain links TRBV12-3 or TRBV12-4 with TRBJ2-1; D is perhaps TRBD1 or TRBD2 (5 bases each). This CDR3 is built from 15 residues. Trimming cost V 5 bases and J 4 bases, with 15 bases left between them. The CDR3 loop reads CASSPPGLGYNEQFF. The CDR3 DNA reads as TGTGCCAGCAGTCCCCCGGGGCTCGGGTACAATGAGCAGTTCTTC.

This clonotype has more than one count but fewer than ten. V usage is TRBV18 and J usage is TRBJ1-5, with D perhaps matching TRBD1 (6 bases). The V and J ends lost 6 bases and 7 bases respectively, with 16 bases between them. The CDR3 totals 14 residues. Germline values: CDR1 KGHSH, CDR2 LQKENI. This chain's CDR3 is CASSPGVGLQPQHF. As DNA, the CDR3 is TGTGCCAGCTCCCCAGGGGTGGGATTGCAGCCCCAGCATTTT.

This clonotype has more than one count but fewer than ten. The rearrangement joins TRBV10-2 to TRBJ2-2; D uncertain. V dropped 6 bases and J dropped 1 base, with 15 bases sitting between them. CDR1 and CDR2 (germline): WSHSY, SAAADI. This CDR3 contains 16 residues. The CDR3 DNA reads TGCGCCAGCAGGGATCTGGGCAGGCTGAACACCGGGGAGCTGTTTTTT. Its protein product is CASRDLGRLNTGELFF.

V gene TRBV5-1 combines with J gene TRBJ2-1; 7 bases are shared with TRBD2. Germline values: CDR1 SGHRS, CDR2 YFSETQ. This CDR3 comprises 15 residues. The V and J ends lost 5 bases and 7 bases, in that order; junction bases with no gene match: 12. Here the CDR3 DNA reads TGCGCCAGCAGTTTCGGGGGGAGTGGTATAAATGAGCAGTTCTTC. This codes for CASSFGGSGINEQFF.

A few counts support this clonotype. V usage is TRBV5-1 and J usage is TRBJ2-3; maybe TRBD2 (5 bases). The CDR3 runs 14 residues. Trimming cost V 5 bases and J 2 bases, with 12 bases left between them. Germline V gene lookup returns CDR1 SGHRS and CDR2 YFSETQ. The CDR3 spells CASRDWGSTDTQYF. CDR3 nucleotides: TGCGCCAGCAGGGACTGGGGATCCACAGATACGCAGTATTTT.

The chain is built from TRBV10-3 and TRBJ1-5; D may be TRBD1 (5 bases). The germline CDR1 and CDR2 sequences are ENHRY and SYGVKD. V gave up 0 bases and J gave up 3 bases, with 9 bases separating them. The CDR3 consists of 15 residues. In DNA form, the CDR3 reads TGTGCCATCAGTGAGTCGGGGGGATTCAATCAGCCCCAGCATTTT. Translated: CAISESGGFNQPQHF.

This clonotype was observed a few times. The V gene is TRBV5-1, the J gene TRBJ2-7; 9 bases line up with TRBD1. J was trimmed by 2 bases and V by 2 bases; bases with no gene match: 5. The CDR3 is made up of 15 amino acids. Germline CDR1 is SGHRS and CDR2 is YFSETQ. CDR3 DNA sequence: TGCGCCAGCAGCTTCTGGACAGGGGTGACCTACGAGCAGTACTTC. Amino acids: CASSFWTGVTYEQYF.

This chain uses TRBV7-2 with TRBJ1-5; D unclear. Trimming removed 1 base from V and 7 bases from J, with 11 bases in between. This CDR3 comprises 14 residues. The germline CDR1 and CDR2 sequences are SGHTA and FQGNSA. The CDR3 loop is CASSLGLRAQPQHF. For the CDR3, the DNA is TGTGCCAGCAGCTTAGGGCTAAGGGCGCAGCCCCAGCATTTT.

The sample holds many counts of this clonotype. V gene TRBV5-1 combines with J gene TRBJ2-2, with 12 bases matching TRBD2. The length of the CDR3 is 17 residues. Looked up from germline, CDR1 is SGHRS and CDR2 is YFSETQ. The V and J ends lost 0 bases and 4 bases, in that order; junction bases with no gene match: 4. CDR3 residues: CASSLDLAGGITGELFF. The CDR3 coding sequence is TGCGCCAGCAGCTTGGACCTAGCGGGAGGGATCACCGGGGAGCTGTTTTTT. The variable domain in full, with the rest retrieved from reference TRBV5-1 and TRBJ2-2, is KAGVTQTPRYLIKTRGQQVTLSCSPISGHRSVSWYQQTPGQGLQFLFEYFSETQRNKGNFPGRFSGRQFSNSRSEMNVSTLELGDSALYLCASSLDLAGGITGELFFGEGSRLTVL.